Listed below are T cell receptor beta chains from one sample, sequenced in a study of OX40 agonist ivuxolimab in advanced cancers. The protocol was immunoSEQ multiplex PCR, while the TCRdb copy is restricted to in-frame clones and leaves out a portion. The sample contains around 82,000 clones, about 88% of which appear only once. The material sequenced was CD4+ or CD8+ T cells sorted from blood, taken in a trial of the OX40 agonist ivuxolimab. The receptors were sampled from an adult with an advanced solid tumor such as melanoma, head and neck, liver or kidney cancer. CDR3s include the opening cysteine and the closing phenylalanine or tryptophan. A D gene is named only where the DNA matches it firmly.

D gene: TRBD1
V gene: TRBV19
J gene: TRBJ2-1
CDR3 DNA: TGTGCCAGTAGTTCTCCCGGGACAGGGTTCAATGAGCAGTTCTTC
CDR3 protein: CASSSPGTGFNEQFF

D gene: TRBD1
V gene: TRBV10-3
J gene: TRBJ1-3
CDR3 DNA: TGTGCCACGTGGGACAGCTTGGACACCATATATTTT
CDR3 protein: CATWDSLDTIYF

D gene: NA
V gene: TRBV28
J gene: TRBJ2-7
CDR3 DNA: TGTGCCAGCAGTCCCCCCGGGGCAGGGAGGGAGCAGTACTTC
CDR3 protein: CASSPPGAGREQYF

D gene: TRBD2
V gene: TRBV7-2
J gene: TRBJ2-5
CDR3 DNA: TGTGCCAGCAGCTTAGACTCGGGGGGCCAAGAGACCCAGTACTTC
CDR3 protein: CASSLDSGGQETQYF

D gene: NA
V gene: TRBV7-2
J gene: TRBJ1-5
CDR3 DNA: TGTGCCACCTCGAGGGATCCGGGTCAGCCCCAGCATTTT
CDR3 protein: CATSRDPGQPQHF

D gene: TRBD2
V gene: TRBV7-2
J gene: TRBJ2-5
CDR3 DNA: TGTGCCAGCAGCTCCGGGACTAGTAGAACCCAGTACTTC
CDR3 protein: CASSSGTSRTQYF

D gene: NA
V gene: TRBV9
J gene: TRBJ2-1
CDR3 DNA: TGTGCCAGCGAAACAGGGAATGAGCAGTTCTTC
CDR3 protein: CASETGNEQFF

D gene: NA
V gene: TRBV2
J gene: TRBJ1-4
CDR3 DNA: TGTGCCAGCAGTGGGGGGCGAGAGGAAAAACTGTTTTTT
CDR3 protein: CASSGGREEKLFF

D gene: NA
V gene: TRBV5-6
J gene: TRBJ2-3
CDR3 DNA: TGTGCCAGCAACCCGGTGGGGCAGACAGATACGCAGTATTTT
CDR3 protein: CASNPVGQTDTQYF

D gene: NA
V gene: TRBV19
J gene: TRBJ1-5
CDR3 DNA: TGTGCCAGTAGTATAGGGGCAATGGGAGGGGACTATCAGCCCCAGCATTTT
CDR3 protein: CASSIGAMGGDYQPQHF

D gene: TRBD1
V gene: TRBV9
J gene: TRBJ1-6
CDR3 DNA: TGTGCCAGCAGCGCCGCTCCGGGACAGGGGGCGAATTCACCCCTCCACTTT
CDR3 protein: CASSAAPGQGANSPLHF

D gene: TRBD2
V gene: TRBV5-4
J gene: TRBJ2-7
CDR3 DNA: TGTGCCAGCAGCTGGGGACTAGCGGGCGCCTCCTACGAGCAGTACTTC
CDR3 protein: CASSWGLAGASYEQYF